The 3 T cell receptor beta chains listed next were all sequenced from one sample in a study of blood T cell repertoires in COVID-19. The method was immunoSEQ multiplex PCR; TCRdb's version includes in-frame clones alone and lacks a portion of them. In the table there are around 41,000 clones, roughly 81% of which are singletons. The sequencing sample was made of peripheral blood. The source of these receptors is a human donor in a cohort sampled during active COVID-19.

This CDR3 is CASSSLRDRAIEAFF. CDR3 in DNA: TGTGCCAGCAGCTCGCTCCGGGACAGGGCAATTGAAGCTTTCTTT. The chain employs TRBV11-2 and TRBJ1-1; TRBD1 aligns across 9 bases. The CDR3 consists of 15 residues. V lost 4 bases and J lost 7; bases outside the gene matches: 10. The germline CDR1 and CDR2 sequences are SGHAT and FQNNGV.

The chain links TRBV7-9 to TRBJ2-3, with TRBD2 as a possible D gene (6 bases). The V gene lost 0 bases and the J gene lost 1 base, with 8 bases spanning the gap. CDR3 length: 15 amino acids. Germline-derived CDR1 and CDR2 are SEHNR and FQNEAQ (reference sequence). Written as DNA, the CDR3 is TGTGCCAGCAGCTTAGCTAGCGGTCGCACAGATACGCAGTATTTT. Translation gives CASSLASGRTDTQYF.

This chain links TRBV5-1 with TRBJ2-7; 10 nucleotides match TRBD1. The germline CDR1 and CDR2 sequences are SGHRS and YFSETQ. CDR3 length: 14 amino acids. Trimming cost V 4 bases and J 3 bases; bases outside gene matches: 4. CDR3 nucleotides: TGCGCCAGCAGCCTCCGGGACAGGGGCTACGAGCAGTACTTC. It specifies CASSLRDRGYEQYF.